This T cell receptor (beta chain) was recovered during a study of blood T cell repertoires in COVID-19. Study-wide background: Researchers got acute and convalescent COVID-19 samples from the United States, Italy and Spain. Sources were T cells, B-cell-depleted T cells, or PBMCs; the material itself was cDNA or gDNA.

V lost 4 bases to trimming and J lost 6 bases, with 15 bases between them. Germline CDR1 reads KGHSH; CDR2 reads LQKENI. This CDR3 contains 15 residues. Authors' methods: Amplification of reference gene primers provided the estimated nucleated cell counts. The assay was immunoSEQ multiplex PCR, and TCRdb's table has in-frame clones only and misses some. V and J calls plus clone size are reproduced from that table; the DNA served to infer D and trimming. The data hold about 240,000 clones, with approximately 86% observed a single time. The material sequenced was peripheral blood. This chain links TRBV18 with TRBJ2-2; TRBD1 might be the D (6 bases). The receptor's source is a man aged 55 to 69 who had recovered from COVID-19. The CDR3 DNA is TGTGCCAGCTCACGAGGTACAGGGTTTCCCGGGGAGCTGTTTTTT. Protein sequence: CASSRGTGFPGELFF.